This T cell receptor beta chain was documented in a study of beta chain features in type 1 diabetes. Whole-study results and caveats: There was a moderate but significant shortening of TCRB CDR3s in all four CD4+ subsets of Type 1 diabetes patients. The influence of HLA type on TCRB rearrangement stayed undetermined.

cDNA synthesis used the whole RNA isolate, giving expressed TCRB sequences. Data came from immunoSEQ multiplex PCR; TCRdb stores just in-frame clones and leaves some out. This sample has about 160,000 clones; about 8% occur once, and the top ten carry approximately 0.85%. CD4+ naive, central memory, regulatory and stem cell-like memory cells were sorted via CD45RO/CCR7/CD25/CD127/CD95/CD27. Once sorted, every population was more than 98% pure. The sample holds a few counts of this clone. What it binds is not known. The CDR3 is made up of 17 amino acids. CDR1 is SEHNR, CDR2 FQNEAQ, per germline (reference sequence). V was clipped by 5 bases and J by 0 bases; unmatched bases: 12.

This receptor was taken from a woman in her thirties or forties with type 1 diabetes. The sequencing input was central memory CD4+ T cells from blood. The J gene is TRBJ2-7, the V gene TRBV7-9, with 8 bases identical to TRBD1. This CDR3 is CASSRPGTGLSSYEQYF. In DNA form, the CDR3 reads TGTGCCAGCAGCCGTCCCGGGACAGGTTTGAGCTCCTACGAGCAGTACTTC.